These 5 T cell receptor beta chains came from one sample sequenced in a study of shared clonotypes between healthy human individuals. Repertoires were generated with immunoSEQ multiplex PCR, while TCRdb's copy carries only in-frame clones and drops some. The data hold under 700,000 clones, with 85% to 95% observed a single time. The naive CD8 population came from CD45RO-negative cells selected for CCR7, without terminally differentiated effector memory CD45RA+ cells. Sequencing was carried out using naive CD8+ T cells sorted from blood. The receptors come from a woman in her thirties in good health.

The chain recombines TRBV29-1 with TRBJ2-2; 7 bases match TRBD2. This CDR3 comprises 14 residues. V lost 4 bases to trimming and J lost 7 bases; unmatched junction nucleotides: 9. In germline, CDR1 is SQVTM, CDR2 ANQGSEA. The CDR3 bases are TGCAGCGTTGTTGGCGGGAGCCTCGGCGGGGAGCTGTTTTTT. Translating gives CSVVGGSLGGELFF.

V gene TRBV7-9 combines with J gene TRBJ2-7; D may match TRBD1 or TRBD2 (5 bases each). The length of the CDR3 is 15 residues. The ends were cut back, 5 bases at V and 6 bases at J, with 20 bases in the middle. The germline V gene has CDR1 SEHNR and CDR2 FQNEAQ (reference sequence). For the CDR3, the DNA is TGTGCCAGCAGCCCACCCGGGACCAACAAGGTCGAGCAGTACTTC. Amino acids: CASSPPGTNKVEQYF.

V and J are TRBV7-2 and TRBJ2-1; 9 positions match TRBD2. CDR3 length: 18 amino acids. V shed 1 base and J 3 bases; nucleotides not matched to a gene: 10. Germline V lookup: CDR1 SGHTA, CDR2 FQGNSA. The CDR3 coding sequence is TGTGCCAGCAGCTTAGGAGGTATGGTAGCGGGAGTCTACAATGAGCAGTTCTTC. Its translation: CASSLGGMVAGVYNEQFF.

This clone was recorded a few times. V is TRBV20-1 and J is TRBJ1-2; D remains unclear. Germline values: CDR1 DFQATT, CDR2 SNEGSKA (reference sequence). Trimming shortened V by 7 bases and J by 8 bases, and 5 bases separated the two germline ends. The length of the CDR3 is 8 residues. The CDR3 coding sequence is TGCAGTGACTCCGGCTACACCTTC. It encodes CSDSGYTF.

V gene TRBV9 combines with J gene TRBJ1-2; 12 nucleotides match TRBD1. The CDR3 contains 18 residues. Germline CDR1 reads SGDLS; CDR2 reads YYNGEE. With 3 bases clipped from V and 0 bases from J, the junction kept 9 bases outside the gene matches. The CDR3: CASSGTGQGAPSNYGYTF. CDR3 DNA sequence: TGTGCCAGCAGCGGCACGGGACAGGGGGCTCCATCTAACTATGGCTACACCTTC.